These 5 T cell receptor beta chains share one sample of origin, sequenced in a study of T cells in localized non-small cell lung cancer. Libraries were prepared by immunoSEQ multiplex PCR; TCRdb keeps only in-frame clonotypes and omits some of them. Of 1,900 or so clones in the sample, approximately 35% were seen once. The source was lung tumor tissue, collected before any cancer treatment. The receptors here all came from an older female donor with stage I lung adenocarcinoma.

The chain uses TRBV2 and TRBJ1-2; 7 nucleotides line up with TRBD1. The CDR3 totals 15 residues. Unmatched junction bases numbered 10, after V lost 4 bases and J lost 5 bases. CDR1 SNHLY and CDR2 FYNNEI come from the germline V gene. The CDR3 is CASSGQGGTGYGYTF. Written as DNA, the CDR3 is TGTGCCAGCAGTGGGCAGGGGGGAACGGGGTATGGCTACACCTTC.

This clone was seen a handful of times. V and J are TRBV9 and TRBJ2-5, with 9 bases fitting TRBD1. The CDR3 runs 12 residues. Germline V gene sequence: CDR1 SGDLS, CDR2 YYNGEE. V lost 6 bases, J lost 4 bases, and 1 base stayed unmatched. The CDR3: CASKGQGETQYF. The CDR3, as DNA: TGTGCCAGCAAGGGACAGGGAGAGACCCAGTACTTC.

The chain links TRBV10-2 to TRBJ2-1, with TRBD2 identical over 10 bases. The CDR3 runs 15 residues. With 4 bases clipped from V and 12 bases from J, the junction kept 12 bases outside the gene matches. Germline V gives CDR1 WSHSY, CDR2 SAAADI. CDR3 DNA sequence: TGCGCCAGCAGTGGATCAGGGACTAGCGCCTGGGGGCAGTTCTTC. This gives the protein CASSGSGTSAWGQFF.

Relative to its sample, this clone is hyperexpanded. This chain connects TRBV19 to TRBJ1-4, with TRBD1 matching over 8 bases. V lost 5 bases, J lost 8 bases, and 7 bases stayed unmatched. The CDR3 extends over 14 amino acids. CDR1 LNHDA and CDR2 SQIVND come from the germline V gene (reference sequence). The CDR3 region is CASSWGQEVEKLFF. The CDR3 nucleotides read TGTGCCAGTAGTTGGGGACAGGAGGTCGAAAAACTGTTTTTT.

This sequence joins TRBV5-1 and TRBJ2-7; 7 bases map to TRBD2. Germline V gene data show CDR1 as SGHRS and CDR2 as YFSETQ. This CDR3 contains 16 residues. The J segment lost 2 bases and the V segment lost 1 base, leaving 9 bases of the junction unmatched. CDR3 coding DNA: TGCGCCAGCAGCTTGTCATATGCTAGCGGCACCTACGAGCAGTACTTC. Residues: CASSLSYASGTYEQYF.